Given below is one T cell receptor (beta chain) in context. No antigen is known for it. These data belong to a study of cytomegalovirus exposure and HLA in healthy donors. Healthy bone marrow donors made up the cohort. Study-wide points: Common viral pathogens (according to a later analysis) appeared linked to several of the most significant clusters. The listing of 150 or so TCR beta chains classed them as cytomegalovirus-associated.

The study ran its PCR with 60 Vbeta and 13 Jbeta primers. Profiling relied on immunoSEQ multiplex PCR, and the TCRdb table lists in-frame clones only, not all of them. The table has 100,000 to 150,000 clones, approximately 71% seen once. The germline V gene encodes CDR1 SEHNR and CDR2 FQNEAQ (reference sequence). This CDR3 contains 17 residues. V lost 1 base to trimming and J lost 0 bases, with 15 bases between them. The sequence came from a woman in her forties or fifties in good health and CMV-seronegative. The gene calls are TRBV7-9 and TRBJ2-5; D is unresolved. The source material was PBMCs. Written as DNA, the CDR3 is TGTGCCAGCAGCTTAGAGCCCAGAGAGGTGTACCAAGAGACCCAGTACTTC. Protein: CASSLEPREVYQETQYF.